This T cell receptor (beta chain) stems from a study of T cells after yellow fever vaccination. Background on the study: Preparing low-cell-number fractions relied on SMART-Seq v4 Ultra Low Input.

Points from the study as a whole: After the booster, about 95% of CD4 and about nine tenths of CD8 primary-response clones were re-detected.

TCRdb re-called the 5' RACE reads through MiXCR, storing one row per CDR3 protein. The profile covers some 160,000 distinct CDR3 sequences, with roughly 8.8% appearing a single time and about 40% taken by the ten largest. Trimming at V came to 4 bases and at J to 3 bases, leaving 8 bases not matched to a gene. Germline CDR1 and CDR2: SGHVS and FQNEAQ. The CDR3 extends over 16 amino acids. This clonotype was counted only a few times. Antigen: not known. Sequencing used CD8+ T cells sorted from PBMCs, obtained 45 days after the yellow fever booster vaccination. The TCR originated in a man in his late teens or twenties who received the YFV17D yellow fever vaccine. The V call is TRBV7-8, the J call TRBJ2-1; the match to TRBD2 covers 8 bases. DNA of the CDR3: TGTGCCAGCAGCTCCTTCGGGGGGGGCCTCTACAATGAGCAGTTCTTC. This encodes CASSSFGGGLYNEQFF.